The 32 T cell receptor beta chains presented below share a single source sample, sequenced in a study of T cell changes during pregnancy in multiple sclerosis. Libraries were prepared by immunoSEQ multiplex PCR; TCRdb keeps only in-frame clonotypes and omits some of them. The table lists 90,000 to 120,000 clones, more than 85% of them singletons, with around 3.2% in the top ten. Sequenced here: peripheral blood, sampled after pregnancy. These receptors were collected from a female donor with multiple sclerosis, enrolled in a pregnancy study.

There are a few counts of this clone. The CDR3 DNA sequence: TGTGCCAGCAGCTTAGTGGGGAGGGAGCAGTTCTTC. It specifies CASSLVGREQFF. The chain combines TRBV7-2 with TRBJ2-1; the D gene is possibly TRBD2 (6 bases). Between the trimmed V and J ends, which lost 1 base and 10 bases, there was a span of 8 bases. There are 12 residues in the CDR3. Looked up from germline, CDR1 is SGHTA and CDR2 is FQGNSA.

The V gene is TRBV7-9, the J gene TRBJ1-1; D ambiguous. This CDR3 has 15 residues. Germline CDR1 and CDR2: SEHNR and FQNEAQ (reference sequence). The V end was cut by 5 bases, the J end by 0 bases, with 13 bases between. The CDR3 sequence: CASSPHWGVNTEAFF. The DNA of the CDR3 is TGTGCCAGCAGCCCCCACTGGGGAGTGAACACTGAAGCTTTCTTT. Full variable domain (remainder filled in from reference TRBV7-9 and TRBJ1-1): DTGVSQNPRHKITKRGQNVTFRCDPISEHNRLYWYRQTLGQGPEFLTYFQNEAQLEKSRLLSDRFSAERPKGSFSTLEIQRTEQGDSAMYLCASSPHWGVNTEAFFGQGTRLTVV.

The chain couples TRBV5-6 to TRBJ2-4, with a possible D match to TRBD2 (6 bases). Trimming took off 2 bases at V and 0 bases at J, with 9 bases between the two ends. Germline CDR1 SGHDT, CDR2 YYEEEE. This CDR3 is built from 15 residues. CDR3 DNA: TGTGCCAGCAGCTTTGGGGGACTAGCCAAAAACATTCAGTACTTC. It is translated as CASSFGGLAKNIQYF.

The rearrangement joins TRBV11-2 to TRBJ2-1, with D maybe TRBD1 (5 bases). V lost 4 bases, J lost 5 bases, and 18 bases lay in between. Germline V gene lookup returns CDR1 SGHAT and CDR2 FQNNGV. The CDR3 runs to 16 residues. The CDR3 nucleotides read TGTGCCAGCAGCTCCCCAGGGTGGATTGGAGACAATGAGCAGTTCTTC. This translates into CASSSPGWIGDNEQFF.

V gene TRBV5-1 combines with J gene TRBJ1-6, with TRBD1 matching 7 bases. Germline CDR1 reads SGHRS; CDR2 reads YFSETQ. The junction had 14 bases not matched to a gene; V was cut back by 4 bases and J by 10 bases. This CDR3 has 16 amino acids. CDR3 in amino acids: CASSQRQGNVRSPLHF. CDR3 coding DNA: TGCGCCAGCAGCCAAAGACAGGGTAACGTCCGCTCACCCCTCCACTTT.

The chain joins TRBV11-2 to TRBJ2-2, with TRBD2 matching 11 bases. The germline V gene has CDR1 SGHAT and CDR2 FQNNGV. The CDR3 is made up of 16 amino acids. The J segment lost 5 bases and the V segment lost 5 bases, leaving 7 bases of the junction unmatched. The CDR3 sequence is CASSNSGGANTGELFF. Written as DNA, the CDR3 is TGTGCCAGCAGCAATAGCGGGGGGGCCAATACCGGGGAGCTGTTTTTT.

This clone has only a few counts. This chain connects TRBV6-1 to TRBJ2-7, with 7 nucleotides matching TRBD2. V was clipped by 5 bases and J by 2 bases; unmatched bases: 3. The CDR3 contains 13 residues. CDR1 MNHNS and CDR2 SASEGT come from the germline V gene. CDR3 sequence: CASSREGTYEQYF. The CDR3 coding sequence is TGTGCCAGCAGTAGGGAGGGTACCTACGAGCAGTACTTC.

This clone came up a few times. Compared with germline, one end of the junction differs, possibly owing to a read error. CDR3 amino acids: CASSTGAETQYF. CDR3 coding DNA: TGTGCTAGCAGTACAGGGGCAGAGACCCAGTACTTC. The gene calls are TRBV7-7 and TRBJ2-5; 7 nucleotides agree with TRBD1. CDR3 length: 12 residues. Germline V CDR1 and CDR2: SSHAT, FNYEAQ (reference sequence). Complete variable domain (other parts from reference TRBV7-7 and TRBJ2-5): GAGVSQSPRYKVTKRGQDVTLRCDPISSHATLYWYQQALGQGPEFLTYFNYEAQPDKSGLPSDRFSAERPEGSISTLTIQRTEQRDSAMYRCASSTGAETQYFGPGTRLLVL.

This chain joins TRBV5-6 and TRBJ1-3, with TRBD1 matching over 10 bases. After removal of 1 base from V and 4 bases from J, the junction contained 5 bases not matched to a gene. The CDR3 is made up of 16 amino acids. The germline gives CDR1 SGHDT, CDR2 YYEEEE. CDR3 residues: CASSLTGQGFGNTIYF. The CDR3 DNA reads TGTGCCAGCAGCTTGACGGGACAGGGGTTCGGAAACACCATATATTTT.

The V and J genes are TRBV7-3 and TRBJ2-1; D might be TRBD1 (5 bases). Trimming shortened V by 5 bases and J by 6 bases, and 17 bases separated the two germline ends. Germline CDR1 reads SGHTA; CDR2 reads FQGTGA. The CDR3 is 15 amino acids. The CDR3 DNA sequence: TGTGCCAGCAGCCCTACAGGTTTTGATGGCAATGAGCAGTTCTTC. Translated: CASSPTGFDGNEQFF.

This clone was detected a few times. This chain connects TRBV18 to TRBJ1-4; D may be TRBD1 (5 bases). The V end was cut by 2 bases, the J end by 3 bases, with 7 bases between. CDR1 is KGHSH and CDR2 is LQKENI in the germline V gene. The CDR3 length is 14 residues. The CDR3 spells CASSPGAANEKLFF. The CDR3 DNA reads TGTGCCAGCTCACCAGGGGCGGCTAATGAAAAACTGTTTTTT.

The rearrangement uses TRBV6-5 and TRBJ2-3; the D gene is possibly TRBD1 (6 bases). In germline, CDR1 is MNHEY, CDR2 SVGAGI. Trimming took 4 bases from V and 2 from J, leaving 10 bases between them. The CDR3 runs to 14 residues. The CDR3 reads CASSLQGITDTQYF. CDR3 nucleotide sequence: TGTGCCAGCAGTTTACAGGGCATCACAGATACGCAGTATTTT.

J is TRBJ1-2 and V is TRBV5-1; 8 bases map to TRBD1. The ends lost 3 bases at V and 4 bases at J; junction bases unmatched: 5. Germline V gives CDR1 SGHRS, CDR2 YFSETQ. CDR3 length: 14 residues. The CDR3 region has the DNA TGCGCCAGCAGCTCTACGACAGGGGTCTATGGCTACACCTTC. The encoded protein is CASSSTTGVYGYTF. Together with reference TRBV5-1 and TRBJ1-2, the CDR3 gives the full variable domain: KAGVTQTPRYLIKTRGQQVTLSCSPISGHRSVSWYQQTPGQGLQFLFEYFSETQRNKGNFPGRFSGRQFSNSRSEMNVSTLELGDSALYLCASSSTTGVYGYTFGSGTRLTVV.

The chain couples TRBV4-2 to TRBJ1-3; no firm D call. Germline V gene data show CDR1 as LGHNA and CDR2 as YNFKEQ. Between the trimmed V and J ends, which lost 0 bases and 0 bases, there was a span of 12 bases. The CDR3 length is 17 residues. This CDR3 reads CASSQDLVPGSGNTIYF. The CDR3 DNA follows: TGTGCCAGCAGCCAAGATCTAGTCCCTGGCTCTGGAAACACCATATATTTT.

CDR3 residues: CASSVGQGADTQYF. In nucleotides, the CDR3 is TGTGCCAGCAGCGTAGGACAGGGGGCAGATACGCAGTATTTT. V and J are TRBV9 and TRBJ2-3; the match to TRBD1 covers 9 bases. Germline V gives CDR1 SGDLS, CDR2 YYNGEE. CDR3 length: 14 amino acids. V dropped 0 bases and J dropped 4; count of bases not matched to a gene: 0.

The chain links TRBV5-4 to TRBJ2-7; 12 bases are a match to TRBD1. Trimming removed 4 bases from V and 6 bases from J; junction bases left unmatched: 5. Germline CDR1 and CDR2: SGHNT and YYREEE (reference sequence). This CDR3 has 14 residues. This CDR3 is CASSQGTGGVEQYF. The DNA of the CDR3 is TGTGCCAGCAGCCAGGGGACAGGGGGCGTCGAGCAGTACTTC.

The CDR3 sequence is CASSLGSGYEQYF. The CDR3 DNA sequence: TGTGCCAGCAGCTTGGGTAGCGGCTACGAGCAGTACTTC. The chain is built from TRBV5-6 and TRBJ2-7; D might be TRBD2 (6 bases). V lost 0 bases and J 3 bases, leaving 7 bases between the germline ends. This CDR3 region has 13 residues. The germline CDR1 and CDR2 sequences are SGHDT and YYEEEE.

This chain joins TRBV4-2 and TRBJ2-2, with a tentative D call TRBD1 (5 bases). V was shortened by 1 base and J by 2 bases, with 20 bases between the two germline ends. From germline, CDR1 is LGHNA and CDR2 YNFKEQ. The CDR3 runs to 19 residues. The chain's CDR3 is CASSQVAGSIPSNTGELFF. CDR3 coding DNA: TGTGCCAGCAGCCAAGTAGCAGGGTCCATACCTTCTAACACCGGGGAGCTGTTTTTT.

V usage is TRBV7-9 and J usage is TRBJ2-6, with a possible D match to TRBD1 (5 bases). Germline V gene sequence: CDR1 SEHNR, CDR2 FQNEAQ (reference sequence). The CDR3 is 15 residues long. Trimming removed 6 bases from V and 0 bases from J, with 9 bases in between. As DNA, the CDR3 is TGTGCCAGCAGTTCGACAGACTCTGGGGCCAACGTCCTGACTTTC. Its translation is CASSSTDSGANVLTF.

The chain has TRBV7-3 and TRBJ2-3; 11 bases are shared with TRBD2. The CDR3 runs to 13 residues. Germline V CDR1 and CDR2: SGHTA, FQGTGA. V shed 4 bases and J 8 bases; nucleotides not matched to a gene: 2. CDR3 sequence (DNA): TGTGCCAGCAGCTGGGGACTAGCGGCTACGCAGTATTTT. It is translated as CASSWGLAATQYF.

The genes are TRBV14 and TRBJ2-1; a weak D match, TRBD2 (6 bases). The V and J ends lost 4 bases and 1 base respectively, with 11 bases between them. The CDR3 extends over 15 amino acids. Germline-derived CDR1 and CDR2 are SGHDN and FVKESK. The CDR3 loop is CASSRLGGSYNEQFF. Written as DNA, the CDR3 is TGTGCCAGCAGCCGACTAGGTGGGTCCTACAATGAGCAGTTCTTC.

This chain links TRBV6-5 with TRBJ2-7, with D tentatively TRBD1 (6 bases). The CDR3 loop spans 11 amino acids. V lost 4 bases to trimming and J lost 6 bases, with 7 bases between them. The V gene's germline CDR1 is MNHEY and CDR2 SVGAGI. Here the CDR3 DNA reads TGTGCCAGCAGTTCAGGGGTCGAGCAGTACTTC. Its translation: CASSSGVEQYF.

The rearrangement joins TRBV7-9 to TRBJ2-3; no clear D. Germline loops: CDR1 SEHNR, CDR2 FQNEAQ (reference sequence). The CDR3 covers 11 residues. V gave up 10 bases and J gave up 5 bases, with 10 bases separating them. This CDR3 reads CATTQEDTQYF. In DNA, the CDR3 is TGTGCCACCACGCAGGAAGATACGCAGTATTTT.

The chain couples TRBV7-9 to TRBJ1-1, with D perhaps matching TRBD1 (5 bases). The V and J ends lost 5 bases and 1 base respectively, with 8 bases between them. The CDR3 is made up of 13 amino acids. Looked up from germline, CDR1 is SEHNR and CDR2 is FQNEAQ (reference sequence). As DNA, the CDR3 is TGTGCCAGCAGCGACAGTGAGAACACTGAAGCTTTCTTT. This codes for CASSDSENTEAFF.

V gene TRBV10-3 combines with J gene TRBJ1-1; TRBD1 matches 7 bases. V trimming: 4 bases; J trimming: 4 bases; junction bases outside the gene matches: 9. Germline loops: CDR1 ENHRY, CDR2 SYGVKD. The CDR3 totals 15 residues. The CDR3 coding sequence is TGTGCCATCAGTGGTGACAGGGCTTTGGCCACTGAAGCTTTCTTT. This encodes CAISGDRALATEAFF.

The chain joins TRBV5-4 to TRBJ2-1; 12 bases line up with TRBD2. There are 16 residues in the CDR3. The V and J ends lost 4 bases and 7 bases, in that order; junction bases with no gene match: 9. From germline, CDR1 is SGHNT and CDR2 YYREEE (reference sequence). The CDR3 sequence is CASSPLASGGGNEQFF. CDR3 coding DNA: TGTGCCAGCAGCCCCTTGGCTAGCGGGGGGGGGAATGAGCAGTTCTTC.

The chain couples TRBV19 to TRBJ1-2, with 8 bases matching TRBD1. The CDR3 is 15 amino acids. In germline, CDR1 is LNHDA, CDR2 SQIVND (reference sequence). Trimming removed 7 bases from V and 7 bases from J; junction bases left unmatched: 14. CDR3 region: CASTVPGQGAAGYTF. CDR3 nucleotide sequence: TGTGCCAGTACCGTACCGGGGCAGGGGGCCGCTGGCTACACCTTC.

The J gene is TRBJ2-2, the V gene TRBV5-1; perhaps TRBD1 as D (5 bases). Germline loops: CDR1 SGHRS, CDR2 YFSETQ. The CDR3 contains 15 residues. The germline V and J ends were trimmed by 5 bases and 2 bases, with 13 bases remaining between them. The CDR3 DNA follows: TGCGCCAGCAGTTTAGGACATTCCAACACCGGGGAGCTGTTTTTT. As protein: CASSLGHSNTGELFF.

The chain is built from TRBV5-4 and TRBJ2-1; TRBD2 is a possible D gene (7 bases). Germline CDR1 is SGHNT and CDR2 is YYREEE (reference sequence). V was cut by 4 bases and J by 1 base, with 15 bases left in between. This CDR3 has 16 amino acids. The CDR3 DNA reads TGTGCCAGCAGCGGGGGGGGCAGATCATCCTACAATGAGCAGTTCTTC. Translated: CASSGGGRSSYNEQFF.

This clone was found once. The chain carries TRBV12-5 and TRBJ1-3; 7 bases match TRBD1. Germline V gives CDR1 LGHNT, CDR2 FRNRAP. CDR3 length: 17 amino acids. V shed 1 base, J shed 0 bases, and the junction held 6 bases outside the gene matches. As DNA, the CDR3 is TGTGCTAGTGGTTTGGCCCCGACAGGGCGCTCTGGAAACACCATATATTTT. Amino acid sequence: CASGLAPTGRSGNTIYF. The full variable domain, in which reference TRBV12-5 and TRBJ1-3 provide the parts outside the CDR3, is DARVTQTPRHKVTEMGQEVTMRCQPILGHNTVFWYRQTMMQGLELLAYFRNRAPLDDSGMPKDRFSAEMPDATLATLKIQPSEPRDSAVYFCASGLAPTGRSGNTIYFGEGSWLTVV.

CDR3 coding DNA: TGTGCCAGCAGCGGACTAGGGCCGTTCTTC. As protein: CASSGLGPFF. The genes are TRBV2 and TRBJ2-1; TRBD2 aligns across 7 bases. With V trimmed by 6 bases and J by 15 bases, 5 bases remained unmatched. The CDR3 sequence is 10 residues long. Germline V lookup: CDR1 SNHLY, CDR2 FYNNEI. Variable domain in full (rest from reference TRBV2 and TRBJ2-1): EPEVTQTPSHQVTQMGQEVILRCVPISNHLYFYWYRQILGQKVEFLVSFYNNEISEKSEIFDDQFSVERPDGSNFTLKIRSTKLEDSAMYFCASSGLGPFFGPGTRLTVL.

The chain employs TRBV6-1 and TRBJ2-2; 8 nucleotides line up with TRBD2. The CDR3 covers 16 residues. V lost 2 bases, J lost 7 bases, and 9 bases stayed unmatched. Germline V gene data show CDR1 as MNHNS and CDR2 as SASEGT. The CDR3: CASSEFTGGQHGELFF. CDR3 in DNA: TGTGCCAGCAGTGAATTTACGGGGGGGCAGCACGGGGAGCTGTTTTTT.